This T cell receptor beta chain was identified during a study of T-cell memory formation after mild COVID-19. Study-level findings and limits: The finding that pre-infection memory included some responding clones suggested that cross-reactive memory joined.

Each CDR3 protein gets one entry after TCRdb re-called the 5' RACE reads with MiXCR. The table has 400,000 to 500,000 distinct CDR3 sequences, roughly 17% seen once; the top ten hold 20% to 25%. This clonotype came up many times. Its antigen is not identified. The junction departs from germline at one end; a sequencing error may be responsible. Germline CDR1 is LGHNA and CDR2 is YSLEER. This CDR3 contains 13 residues. The clonotype was recovered from a man aged 18 to 35 who had mild COVID-19 (a few samples of this study predate the infection). Cell type and time point are not known. Sequenced: PBMCs or a T cell subset sorted from them (not recorded which). V and J are TRBV4-3 and TRBJ2-1, with 7 bases that match TRBD2. The CDR3 nucleotides read TGCGCCAGCAGCCTATCCTCCTCCCCGTCGGGAGGCTTC. It translates to CASSLSSSPSGGF.